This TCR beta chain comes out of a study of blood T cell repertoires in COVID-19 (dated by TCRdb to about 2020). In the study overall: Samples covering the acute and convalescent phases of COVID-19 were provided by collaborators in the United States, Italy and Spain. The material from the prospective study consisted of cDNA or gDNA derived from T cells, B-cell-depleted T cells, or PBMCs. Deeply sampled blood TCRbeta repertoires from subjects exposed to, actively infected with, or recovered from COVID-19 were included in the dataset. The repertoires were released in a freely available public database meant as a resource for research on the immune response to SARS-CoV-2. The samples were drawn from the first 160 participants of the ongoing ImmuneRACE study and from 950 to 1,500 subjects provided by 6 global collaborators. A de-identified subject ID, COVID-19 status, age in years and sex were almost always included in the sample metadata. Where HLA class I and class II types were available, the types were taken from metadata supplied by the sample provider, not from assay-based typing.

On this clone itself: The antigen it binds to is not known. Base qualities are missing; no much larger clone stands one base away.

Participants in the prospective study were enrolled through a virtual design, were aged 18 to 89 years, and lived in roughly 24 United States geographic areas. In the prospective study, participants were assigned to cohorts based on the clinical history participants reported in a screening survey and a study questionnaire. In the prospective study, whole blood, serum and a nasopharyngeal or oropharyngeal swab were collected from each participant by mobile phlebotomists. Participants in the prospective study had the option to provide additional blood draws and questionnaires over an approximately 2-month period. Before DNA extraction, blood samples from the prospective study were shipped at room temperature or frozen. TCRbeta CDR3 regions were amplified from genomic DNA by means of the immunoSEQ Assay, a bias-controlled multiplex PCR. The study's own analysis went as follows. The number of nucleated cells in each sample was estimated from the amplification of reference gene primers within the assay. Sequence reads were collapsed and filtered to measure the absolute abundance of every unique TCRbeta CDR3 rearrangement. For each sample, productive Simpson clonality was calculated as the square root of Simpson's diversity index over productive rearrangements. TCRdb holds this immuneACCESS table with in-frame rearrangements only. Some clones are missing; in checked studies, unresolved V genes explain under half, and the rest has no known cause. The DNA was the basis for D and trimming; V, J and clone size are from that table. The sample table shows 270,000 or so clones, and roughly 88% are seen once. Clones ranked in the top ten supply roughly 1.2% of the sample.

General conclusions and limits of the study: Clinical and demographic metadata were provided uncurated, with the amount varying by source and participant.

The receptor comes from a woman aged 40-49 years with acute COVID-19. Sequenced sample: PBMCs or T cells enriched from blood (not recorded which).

The bases read TGTGCTAGTACCCGAACAGGGGCAGAGGCTAATGAAAAACTGTTTTTT. The encoded protein is CASTRTGAEANEKLFF. The rearranged chain carries TRBV12-5 and TRBJ1-4; 7 central bases correspond to TRBD1. The CDR3 runs 16 amino acids, cysteine and phenylalanine included. Kept here is only the CDR3 DNA, which spans 48 bases and is read in frame from base 1. The CDR1 and CDR2 encoded by the germline V gene are LGHNT and FRNRAP. Germline trimming: 8 bases from V, 3 bases from J; junction bases outside gene matches: 12.